This T cell receptor (beta chain) was sequenced during a study of cytomegalovirus exposure and HLA in healthy donors. Findings and limits, study-wide: Earlier analysis yielded a pattern in which most TCR beta V segments were productive about 90% or about 30% of the time. In a later analysis, about 17,000 TCR beta sequences were associated with HLA alleles at 0.05 false discovery rate.

Concerning this clone itself: Antigen: not known.

Primers: 60 Vbeta forward and 13 Jbeta reverse. This table comes from immunoSEQ multiplex PCR, and its TCRdb copy is limited to in-frame clones, with some not included. The sample consists of around 180,000 clones, about four fifths of them appearing once. With V trimmed by 6 bases and J by 4 bases, 9 bases remained unmatched. This CDR3 is 15 amino acids long. The germline V gene has CDR1 MNHNS and CDR2 SASEGT. At the time of sampling, donors were nominally healthy, though unrecorded immune exposures were likely. The sequence was collected from a woman aged 25 to 39 in good health and CMV-seropositive. V usage is TRBV6-1 and J usage is TRBJ1-3, with 7 bases matching TRBD1. The sequenced material came from PBMCs. CDR3 in amino acids: CASSRTSGQGNTIYF. The CDR3 bases are TGTGCCAGCAGCCGGACCTCGGGACAGGGAAACACCATATATTTT.